These 30 T cell receptor beta chains originate from one sample sequenced in a study of cytomegalovirus exposure and HLA in healthy donors. This PCR relied on a set of 60 Vbeta primers and 13 Jbeta primers. Data came from immunoSEQ multiplex PCR; TCRdb stores just in-frame clones and leaves some out. The table lists 90,000 to 95,000 clones, more than 75% of them singletons. Material for sequencing was PBMCs. The receptor set was obtained from a young man in good health and CMV-seronegative.

This clone has a single count. J is TRBJ1-2 and V is TRBV7-9, with 9 nucleotides matching TRBD1. V shed 5 bases and J 6 bases; nucleotides not matched to a gene: 4. Germline CDR1 SEHNR, CDR2 FQNEAQ (reference sequence). This CDR3 region has 13 residues. CDR3 DNA: TGTGCCAGCAGCCCGGGACAGGGTGATGGCTACACCTTC. Its protein is CASSPGQGDGYTF.

The V gene is TRBV7-9, the J gene TRBJ2-3; D might be TRBD1 (6 bases). Germline loops: CDR1 SEHNR, CDR2 FQNEAQ (reference sequence). The CDR3 has 17 residues. Trimming left V 0 bases short and J 0 bases short, with 13 bases between. The CDR3 is CASSLASGEPSTDTQYF. In DNA, the CDR3 is TGTGCCAGCAGCTTAGCGTCAGGGGAGCCCAGCACAGATACGCAGTATTTT.

The J gene is TRBJ1-4, the V gene TRBV6-1, with 7 bases matching TRBD1. J lost 5 bases, V lost 7 bases, and 7 bases had no gene match. Germline V lookup: CDR1 MNHNS, CDR2 SASEGT. The CDR3 spans 14 residues. The CDR3 nucleotides are TGTGCCAGCACCTACAGGGGTCGGAATGAAAAACTGTTTTTT. Translating it yields CASTYRGRNEKLFF.

In its sample, this clone was seen a few times. The V and J genes are TRBV10-3 and TRBJ1-2; D not resolved. Trimming shortened V by 4 bases and J by 6 bases, and 12 bases separated the two germline ends. The CDR3 length is 13 residues. Per the germline V gene, CDR1 is ENHRY and CDR2 is SYGVKD. CDR3 in amino acids: CAISGPEGNGYTF. CDR3 bases: TGTGCCATCAGTGGACCCGAGGGAAATGGCTACACCTTC.

This rearrangement joins TRBV5-6 to TRBJ2-7, with D maybe TRBD2 (5 bases). The V gene's germline CDR1 is SGHDT and CDR2 YYEEEE. This CDR3 contains 15 residues. The V end was cut by 1 base, the J end by 3 bases, with 14 bases between. CDR3 DNA sequence: TGTGCCAGCAGCTTGCCCGGGGTCGATGTCTACGAGCAGTACTTC. Its protein product is CASSLPGVDVYEQYF.

The sample holds a few counts of this clone. A junction end diverges from the germline sequence, so it may reflect a read error. The V call is TRBV19, the J call TRBJ1-6; the D is unclear. Germline values: CDR1 LNHDA, CDR2 SQIVND (reference sequence). CDR3 length: 12 residues. The CDR3 region has the DNA TGTGCCAGTCGGACGGGAAATTCAGCCCTCCACTTT. This sequence encodes CASRTGNSALHF. The full variable domain, rest sourced from reference TRBV19 and TRBJ1-6, is DGGITQSPKYLFRKEGQNVTLSCEQNLNHDAMYWYRQDPGQGLRLIYYSQIVNDFQKGDIAEGYSVSREKKESFPLTVTSAQKNPTAFYLCASRTGNSALHFGNGTRLTVT.

The chain employs TRBV19 and TRBJ1-4; the D is unclear. Trimming pared 6 bases from V and 1 base from J, leaving 24 bases between. This CDR3 region has 19 residues. The germline V gene encodes CDR1 LNHDA and CDR2 SQIVND (reference sequence). CDR3 DNA: TGTGCCAGTAGAGGCTGGGTACGGGAGGGAAAGTTAACTAATGAAAAACTGTTTTTT. This translates into CASRGWVREGKLTNEKLFF.

The CDR3 coding sequence is TGTGCCAGCAGTGAAAGGACAGTCTATGGCTACACCTTC. It yields the protein CASSERTVYGYTF. The rearrangement uses TRBV6-1 and TRBJ1-2; tentatively, D is TRBD1 (6 bases). The CDR3 spans 13 residues. Germline CDR1 and CDR2: MNHNS and SASEGT. V lost 2 bases to trimming and J lost 4 bases, with 8 bases between them.

This sequence joins TRBV9 and TRBJ2-2, with D uncertain. CDR3 length: 13 residues. Germline CDR1 SGDLS, CDR2 YYNGEE. Trimming shortened V by 4 bases and J by 1 base, and 5 bases separated the two germline ends. CDR3 sequence (DNA): TGTGCCAGCAGCCCGGGGAACACCGGGGAGCTGTTTTTT. It yields the protein CASSPGNTGELFF.

The rearrangement links TRBV23-1 to TRBJ1-4; 8 nucleotides agree with TRBD1. TRBV23-1 belongs to the ORF category, with a function that is uncertain. Trimming took 2 bases from V and 8 from J; bases not matched to a gene: 13. CDR3 length: 17 residues. CDR3 sequence reads: CASSQPRTGTYPEKLFF. DNA for the CDR3: TGCGCCAGCAGTCAACCCCGGACAGGGACCTATCCAGAAAAACTGTTTTTT.

The gene calls are TRBV19 and TRBJ2-7; D is undetermined. The germline V and J ends were trimmed by 1 base and 7 bases, with 11 bases remaining between them. The CDR3 extends over 13 amino acids. Per germline, CDR1 LNHDA and CDR2 SQIVND (reference sequence). The CDR3 region is CASSIVGDGEQYF. The CDR3 region has the DNA TGTGCCAGTAGTATAGTGGGTGACGGGGAGCAGTACTTC.

This clone has just a few counts. The V gene is TRBV7-2, the J gene TRBJ2-3; D call uncertain. The germline V gene has CDR1 SGHTA and CDR2 FQGNSA. The CDR3 length is 15 residues. The ends were cut back, 7 bases at V and 4 bases at J, with 18 bases in the middle. The CDR3 loop is CASTLLSFEADTQYF. DNA of the CDR3: TGTGCCAGCACCCTACTGTCTTTTGAGGCAGATACGCAGTATTTT.

J is TRBJ2-5 and V is TRBV6-1, with a tentative D call TRBD1 (5 bases). Trimming removed 5 bases from V and 1 base from J, with 11 bases in between. The CDR3 loop spans 14 amino acids. Per the germline V gene, CDR1 is MNHNS and CDR2 is SASEGT. CDR3 DNA: TGTGCCAGCAGTTTTAGTGACAGCCAAGAGACCCAGTACTTC. Translation: CASSFSDSQETQYF.

This clone was observed a handful of times. The chain is built from TRBV7-2 and TRBJ2-3, with D tentatively TRBD2 (6 bases). Between the trimmed V and J ends, which lost 5 bases and 10 bases, there was a span of 25 bases. The CDR3 has 16 amino acids. The germline gives CDR1 SGHTA, CDR2 FQGNSA. DNA for the CDR3: TGTGCCAGCAGCCCTGGACAACCCAGGACGCCGGGAGCGCAGTATTTT. Amino acid sequence: CASSPGQPRTPGAQYF.

The V and J genes are TRBV4-1 and TRBJ2-3; 7 nucleotides match TRBD2. Germline CDR1 is MGHRA and CDR2 is YSYEKL. The CDR3 sequence is 16 residues long. The V and J ends lost 0 bases and 3 bases, in that order; junction bases with no gene match: 6. The CDR3 loop is CASSQDVGGRTDTQYF. CDR3 DNA sequence: TGCGCCAGCAGCCAAGACGTCGGCGGGAGAACAGATACGCAGTATTTT.

The chain is built from TRBV5-1 and TRBJ1-1; the match to TRBD1 covers 7 bases. The length of the CDR3 is 12 residues. V lost 4 bases and J lost 12; bases outside the gene matches: 9. Germline CDR1 and CDR2: SGHRS and YFSETQ. CDR3 sequence: CASSPDRDRPFF. In nucleotides, the CDR3 is TGCGCCAGCAGCCCTGACAGGGACCGTCCTTTCTTT.

This chain joins TRBV9 and TRBJ1-2, with 7 bases fitting TRBD1. The J segment lost 5 bases and the V segment lost 3 bases, leaving 10 bases of the junction unmatched. Germline CDR1 is SGDLS and CDR2 is YYNGEE. This CDR3 spans 15 amino acids. CDR3 nucleotide sequence: TGTGCCAGCAGCGGGGGACAGTTGGGCCCTTATGGCTACACCTTC. It specifies CASSGGQLGPYGYTF. The full variable domain, its missing parts supplied by reference TRBV9 and TRBJ1-2, is DSGVTQTPKHLITATGQRVTLRCSPRSGDLSVYWYQQSLDQGLQFLIQYYNGEERAKGNILERFSAQQFPDLHSELNLSSLELGDSALYFCASSGGQLGPYGYTFGSGTRLTVV.

CDR3 amino acids: CASSSWTGLNTEAFF. Written as DNA, the CDR3 is TGTGCCAGCAGCTCCTGGACAGGGCTGAACACTGAAGCTTTCTTT. The chain links TRBV5-6 to TRBJ1-1, with 8 bases aligning to TRBD1. The length of the CDR3 is 15 residues. The germline gives CDR1 SGHDT, CDR2 YYEEEE. V shed 3 bases and J 0 bases; nucleotides not matched to a gene: 4.

CDR3 loop: CASSELYPDTTNTEAFF. The CDR3 region has the DNA TGTGCCAGCAGTGAACTTTACCCCGATACTACGAACACTGAAGCTTTCTTT. The chain is built from TRBV6-1 and TRBJ1-1; no clear D. CDR3 length: 17 amino acids. Germline CDR1 and CDR2: MNHNS and SASEGT. Trimming left V 2 bases short and J 1 base short, with 17 bases between.

The V call is TRBV19, the J call TRBJ1-1, with D perhaps matching TRBD1 (5 bases). The CDR3 has 13 residues. Looked up from germline, CDR1 is LNHDA and CDR2 is SQIVND (reference sequence). V was pared by 5 bases and J by 3 bases, with 10 bases between. In DNA, the CDR3 is TGTGCCAGTAGTGTACAAGGGGACACTGAAGCTTTCTTT. Translating it yields CASSVQGDTEAFF.

This chain connects TRBV29-1 to TRBJ1-1, with 7 bases that match TRBD1. Unmatched junction bases numbered 10, after V lost 8 bases and J lost 1 base. This CDR3 is 14 amino acids long. The germline V gene has CDR1 SQVTM and CDR2 ANQGSEA. The CDR3 coding sequence is TGCAGCATCCGAGAGGGACAGCGGAACACTGAAGCTTTCTTT. Protein: CSIREGQRNTEAFF.

This sequence joins TRBV25-1 and TRBJ2-3, with a tentative D call TRBD1 (5 bases). The CDR3 is 15 amino acids. Looked up from germline, CDR1 is MGHDK and CDR2 is SYGVNS. V dropped 3 bases and J dropped 2 bases, with 12 bases sitting between them. The CDR3 sequence is CASSDGADLTDTQYF. As DNA, the CDR3 is TGTGCCAGCAGTGATGGGGCGGACCTCACAGATACGCAGTATTTT.

This chain joins TRBV19 and TRBJ2-5; 8 bases match TRBD2. Germline values: CDR1 LNHDA, CDR2 SQIVND (reference sequence). Germline trimming cut 7 bases from V and 2 bases from J; bases unmatched to any gene: 12. The length of the CDR3 is 16 residues. In DNA, the CDR3 is TGTGCCAGTACCCCGATCGGGGGGGCTCGGCAAGAGACCCAGTACTTC. Encoded protein: CASTPIGGARQETQYF.

V gene TRBV16 combines with J gene TRBJ1-5, with D hard to call. CDR1 is KGHSY, CDR2 FQNENV, per germline. The CDR3 extends over 15 amino acids. Trimming took off 0 bases at V and 6 bases at J, with 12 bases between the two ends. The chain's CDR3 is CASSQSDGRVQPQHF. The CDR3 DNA reads TGTGCCAGCAGCCAATCCGACGGGCGGGTTCAGCCCCAGCATTTT.

This clone was detected once. This chain links TRBV15 with TRBJ2-7, with 8 bases aligning to TRBD1. CDR3 size: 16 residues. V was pared by 3 bases and J by 0 bases, with 7 bases of the junction left unmatched. Germline V gene lookup returns CDR1 LNHNV and CDR2 YYDKDF (reference sequence). Here the CDR3 DNA reads TGTGCCACCAGCAGTGAAATTACAGGGGGCTCCTACGAGCAGTACTTC. Translating it yields CATSSEITGGSYEQYF.

V and J are TRBV5-1 and TRBJ2-5, with 12 bases lining up with TRBD2. CDR1 is SGHRS, CDR2 YFSETQ, per germline. The CDR3 extends over 16 amino acids. Unmatched junction bases numbered 2, after V lost 0 bases and J lost 2 bases. CDR3 in amino acids: CASSLVGLAGQETQYF. The CDR3 DNA sequence: TGCGCCAGCAGCTTGGTTGGACTAGCGGGGCAAGAGACCCAGTACTTC.

The V and J genes are TRBV6-6 and TRBJ2-4, with TRBD2 as a possible D gene (6 bases). Trimming shortened V by 2 bases and J by 0 bases, and 11 bases separated the two germline ends. The CDR3 is 16 amino acids. Looked up from germline, CDR1 is MNHNY and CDR2 is SVGAGI (reference sequence). The CDR3 reads CASSYAGSGAKNIQYF. CDR3 nucleotides: TGTGCCAGCAGTTACGCCGGGAGCGGAGCCAAAAACATTCAGTACTTC.

Comments on this clone: Other nucleotide sequences from this sample produce the same CDR3. This chain links TRBV7-3 with TRBJ1-2; D gene ambiguous. Deletions cut 5 bases from V and 3 bases from J, with 13 bases between. In germline, CDR1 is SGHTA, CDR2 FQGTGA. The CDR3 extends over 14 amino acids. CDR3 in amino acids: CASSPSGPDYGYTF. The CDR3, as DNA: TGTGCCAGCAGCCCATCAGGCCCCGACTATGGCTACACCTTC.

This rearrangement joins TRBV5-4 to TRBJ1-2, with D possibly matching TRBD1 (6 bases). Trimming stripped 4 bases from V and 2 bases from J, with 15 bases between. Germline CDR1 and CDR2: SGHNT and YYREEE (reference sequence). CDR3 length: 15 amino acids. The CDR3 loop reads CASSPTGQRNYGYTF. DNA of the CDR3: TGTGCCAGCAGCCCAACAGGGCAAAGAAACTATGGCTACACCTTC.

The chain joins TRBV6-5 to TRBJ2-7; 10 nucleotides match TRBD2. Per germline, CDR1 MNHEY and CDR2 SVGAGI. The ends lost 2 bases at V and 1 base at J; junction bases unmatched: 5. The CDR3 covers 16 residues. The CDR3 sequence is CASSYTLAGASYEQYF. CDR3 in DNA: TGTGCCAGCAGTTACACCCTAGCGGGGGCTTCCTACGAGCAGTACTTC.